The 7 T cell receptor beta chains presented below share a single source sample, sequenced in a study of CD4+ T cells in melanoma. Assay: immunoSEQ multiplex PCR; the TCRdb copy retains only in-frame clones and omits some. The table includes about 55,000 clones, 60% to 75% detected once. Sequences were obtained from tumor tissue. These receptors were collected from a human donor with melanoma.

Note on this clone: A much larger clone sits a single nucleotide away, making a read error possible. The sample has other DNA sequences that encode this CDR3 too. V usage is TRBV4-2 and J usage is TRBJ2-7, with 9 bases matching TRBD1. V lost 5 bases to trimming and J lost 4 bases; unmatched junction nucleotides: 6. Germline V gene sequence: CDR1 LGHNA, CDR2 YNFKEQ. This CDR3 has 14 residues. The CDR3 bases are TGTGCCAGCAGCTTGGTAGGACAGGGGTACGAGCAGTACTTC. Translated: CASSLVGQGYEQYF.

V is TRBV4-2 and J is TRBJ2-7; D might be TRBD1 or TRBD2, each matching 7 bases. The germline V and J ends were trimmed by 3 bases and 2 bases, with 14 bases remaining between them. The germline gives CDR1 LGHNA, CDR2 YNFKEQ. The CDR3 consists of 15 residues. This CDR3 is CASSQSGTAPYEQYF. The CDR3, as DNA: TGTGCCAGCAGCCAGAGCGGGACAGCACCCTACGAGCAGTACTTC.

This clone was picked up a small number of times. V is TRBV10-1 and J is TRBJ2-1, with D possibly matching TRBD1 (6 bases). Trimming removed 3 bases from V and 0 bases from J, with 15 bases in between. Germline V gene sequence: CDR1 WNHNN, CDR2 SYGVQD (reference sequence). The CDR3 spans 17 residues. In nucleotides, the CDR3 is TGCGCCAGCAGTGATGGCAGTGGGACATTCTCCTACAATGAGCAGTTCTTC. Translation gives CASSDGSGTFSYNEQFF.

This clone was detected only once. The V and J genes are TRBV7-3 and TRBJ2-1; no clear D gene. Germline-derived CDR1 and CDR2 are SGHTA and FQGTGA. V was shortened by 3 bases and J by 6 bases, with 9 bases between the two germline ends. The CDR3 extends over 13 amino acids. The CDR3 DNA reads TGTGCCAGCAGCTTTGGCAGTTCCAATGAGCAGTTCTTC. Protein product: CASSFGSSNEQFF.

CDR3 sequence (DNA): TGTGCCAGCAGCTTTGGGACAGGGCGCTATGGCTACACCTTC. Translating gives CASSFGTGRYGYTF. The genes are TRBV7-9 and TRBJ1-2, with 9 positions matching TRBD1. The CDR3 length is 14 residues. V was pared by 3 bases and J by 4 bases, with 3 bases of the junction left unmatched. Germline lookup yields CDR1 SEHNR and CDR2 FQNEAQ (reference sequence).

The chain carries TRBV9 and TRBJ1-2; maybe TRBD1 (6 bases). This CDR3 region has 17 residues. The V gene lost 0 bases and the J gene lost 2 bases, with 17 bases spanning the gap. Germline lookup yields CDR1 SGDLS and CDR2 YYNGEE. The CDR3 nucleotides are TGTGCCAGCAGCGTAGCTACAGGGTGGGAGGTAAACTATGGCTACACCTTC. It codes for CASSVATGWEVNYGYTF.

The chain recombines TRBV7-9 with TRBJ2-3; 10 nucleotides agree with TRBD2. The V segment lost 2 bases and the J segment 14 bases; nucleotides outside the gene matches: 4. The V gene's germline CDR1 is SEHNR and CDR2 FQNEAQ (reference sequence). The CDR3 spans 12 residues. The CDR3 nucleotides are TGTGCCAGCAGCTTAACAGCGGGGGGGCCGTATTTT. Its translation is CASSLTAGGPYF.